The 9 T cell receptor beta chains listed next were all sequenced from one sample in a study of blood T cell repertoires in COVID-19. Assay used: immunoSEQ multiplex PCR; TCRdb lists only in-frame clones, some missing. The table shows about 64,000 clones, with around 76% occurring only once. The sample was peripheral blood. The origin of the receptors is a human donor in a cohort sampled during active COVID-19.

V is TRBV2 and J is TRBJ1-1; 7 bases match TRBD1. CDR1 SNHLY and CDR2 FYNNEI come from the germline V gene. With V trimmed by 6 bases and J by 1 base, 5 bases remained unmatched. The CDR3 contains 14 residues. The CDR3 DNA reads TGTGCCAGCAGCTGGGACAGAACGAACACTGAAGCTTTCTTT. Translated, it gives CASSWDRTNTEAFF.

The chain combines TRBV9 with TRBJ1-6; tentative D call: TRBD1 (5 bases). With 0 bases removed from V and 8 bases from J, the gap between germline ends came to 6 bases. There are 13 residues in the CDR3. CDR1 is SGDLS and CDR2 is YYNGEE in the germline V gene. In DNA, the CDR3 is TGTGCCAGCAGCGTAGGGGGGGATTCACCCCTCCACTTT. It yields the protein CASSVGGDSPLHF.

The CDR3 DNA sequence: TGTGCCAGCAGCTTATTGCTCGGGACAGGGGATTATGGCTACACCTTC. Translated, it gives CASSLLLGTGDYGYTF. This chain joins TRBV5-6 and TRBJ1-2, with 10 bases matching TRBD1. CDR1 is SGHDT, CDR2 YYEEEE, per germline. The CDR3 contains 16 residues. J gave up 5 bases and V 2 bases, and 9 bases lay outside the gene matches.

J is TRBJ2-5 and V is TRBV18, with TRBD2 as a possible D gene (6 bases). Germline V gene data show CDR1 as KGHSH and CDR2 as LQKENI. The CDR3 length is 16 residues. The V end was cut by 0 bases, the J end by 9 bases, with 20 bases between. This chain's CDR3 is CASSPPPGGAPVAQYF. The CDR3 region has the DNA TGTGCCAGCTCACCACCCCCCGGGGGAGCCCCAGTGGCCCAGTACTTC.

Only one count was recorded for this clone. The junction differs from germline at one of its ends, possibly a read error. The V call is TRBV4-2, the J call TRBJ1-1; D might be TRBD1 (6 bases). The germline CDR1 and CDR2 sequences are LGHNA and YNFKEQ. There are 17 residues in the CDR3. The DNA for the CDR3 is TGTGCCAGCAGGCAAGAAGTGGGGGGGGGCGCGTATTTGGGAGCTTTCTTT. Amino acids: CASRQEVGGGAYLGAFF.

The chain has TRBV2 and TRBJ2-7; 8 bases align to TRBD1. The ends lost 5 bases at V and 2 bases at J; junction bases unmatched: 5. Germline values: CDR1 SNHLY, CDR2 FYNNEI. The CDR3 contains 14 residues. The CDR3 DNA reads TGTGCCAGCAGTCGGGACAGGACCACCTACGAGCAGTACTTC. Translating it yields CASSRDRTTYEQYF. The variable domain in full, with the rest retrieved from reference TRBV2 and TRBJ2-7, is EPEVTQTPSHQVTQMGQEVILRCVPISNHLYFYWYRQILGQKVEFLVSFYNNEISEKSEIFDDQFSVERPDGSNFTLKIRSTKLEDSAMYFCASSRDRTTYEQYFGPGTRLTVT.

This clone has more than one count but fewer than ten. CDR3 sequence: CASSQRQGSKVYEQYF. DNA for the CDR3: TGTGCCAGCAGCCAGCGACAGGGCTCCAAGGTCTACGAGCAGTACTTC. This chain uses TRBV14 with TRBJ2-7, with 7 nucleotides matching TRBD1. This CDR3 is 16 amino acids long. The germline V gene encodes CDR1 SGHDN and CDR2 FVKESK. After removal of 3 bases from V and 3 bases from J, the junction contained 11 bases not matched to a gene. Variable domain in full (rest from reference TRBV14 and TRBJ2-7): EAGVTQFPSHSVIEKGQTVTLRCDPISGHDNLYWYRRVMGKEIKFLLHFVKESKQDESGMPNNRFLAERTGGTYSTLKVQPAELEDSGVYFCASSQRQGSKVYEQYFGPGTRLTVT.

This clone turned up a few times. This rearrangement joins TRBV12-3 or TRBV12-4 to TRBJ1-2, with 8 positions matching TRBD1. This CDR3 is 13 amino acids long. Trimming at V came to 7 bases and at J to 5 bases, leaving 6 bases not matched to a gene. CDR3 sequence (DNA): TGTGCCAGCAACGGGGACAGGTTGTATGGCTACACCTTC. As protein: CASNGDRLYGYTF.

CDR3 in DNA: TGCGCCAGCAGCCAAGGGCTAGCGGGGGTGTACAATGAGCAGTTCTTC. Its protein is CASSQGLAGVYNEQFF. V is TRBV4-1 and J is TRBJ2-1; TRBD2 agrees at 10 bases. The CDR3 totals 16 residues. Germline CDR1 MGHRA, CDR2 YSYEKL. J gave up 4 bases and V 1 base, and 4 bases lay outside the gene matches.